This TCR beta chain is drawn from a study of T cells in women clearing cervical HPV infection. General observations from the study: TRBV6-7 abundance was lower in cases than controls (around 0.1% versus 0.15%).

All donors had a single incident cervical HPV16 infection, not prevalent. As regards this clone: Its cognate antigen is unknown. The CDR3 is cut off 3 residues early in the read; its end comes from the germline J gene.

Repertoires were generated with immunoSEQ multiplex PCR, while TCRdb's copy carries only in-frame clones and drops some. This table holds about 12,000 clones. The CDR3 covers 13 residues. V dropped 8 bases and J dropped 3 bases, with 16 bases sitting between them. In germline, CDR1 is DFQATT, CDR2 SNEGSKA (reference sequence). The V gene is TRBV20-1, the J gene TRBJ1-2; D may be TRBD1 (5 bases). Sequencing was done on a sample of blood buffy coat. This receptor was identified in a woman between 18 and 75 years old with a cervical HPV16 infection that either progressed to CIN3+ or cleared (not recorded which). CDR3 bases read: TGCAGTCTACCCCAGGCAGGGCACTATGGC. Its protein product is CSLPQAGHYG. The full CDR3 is CSLPQAGHYGYTF.